The subject of this entry is one TCR beta chain. The sample contains more than one DNA sequence encoding this CDR3. This sample was included in a study of shared clonotypes between healthy human individuals. The deep-level immunoSEQ assay was used. The repertoire was sequenced with immunoSEQ multiplex PCR; TCRdb's copy has only in-frame clones and lacks some. The sample shows 2,500,000 or so clones, roughly 92% of them seen only once. This CDR3 has 15 residues. J was trimmed by 2 bases and V by 2 bases; bases with no gene match: 3. The germline V gene has CDR1 MNHEY and CDR2 SVGAGI. The specimen sequenced was naive CD4+ T cells sorted from blood. Indicated subset: CD45RA+ positively selected. This receptor was identified in a man in his late teens or twenties in good health. The rearrangement joins TRBV6-5 to TRBJ1-2; the match to TRBD1 covers 9 bases. CDR3 sequence: CASSYRDRGNYGYTF. The CDR3 coding sequence is TGTGCCAGCAGTTACCGAGACAGGGGGAACTATGGCTACACCTTC.